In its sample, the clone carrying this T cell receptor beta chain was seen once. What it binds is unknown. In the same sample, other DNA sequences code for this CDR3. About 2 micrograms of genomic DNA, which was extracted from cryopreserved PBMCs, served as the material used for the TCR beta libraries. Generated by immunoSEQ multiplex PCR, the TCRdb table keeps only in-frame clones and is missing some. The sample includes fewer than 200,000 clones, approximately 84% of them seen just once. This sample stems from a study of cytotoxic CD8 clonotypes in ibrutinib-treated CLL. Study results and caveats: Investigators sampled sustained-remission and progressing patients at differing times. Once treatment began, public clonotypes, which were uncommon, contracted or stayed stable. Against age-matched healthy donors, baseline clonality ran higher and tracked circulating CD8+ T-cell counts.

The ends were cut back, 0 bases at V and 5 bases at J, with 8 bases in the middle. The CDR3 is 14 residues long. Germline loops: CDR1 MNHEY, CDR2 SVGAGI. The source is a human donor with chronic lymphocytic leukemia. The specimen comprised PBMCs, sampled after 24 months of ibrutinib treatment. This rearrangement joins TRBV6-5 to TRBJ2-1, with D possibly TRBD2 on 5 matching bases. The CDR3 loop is CASSYSSGNNEQFF. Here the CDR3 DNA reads TGTGCCAGCAGTTACTCGAGCGGAAACAATGAGCAGTTCTTC.